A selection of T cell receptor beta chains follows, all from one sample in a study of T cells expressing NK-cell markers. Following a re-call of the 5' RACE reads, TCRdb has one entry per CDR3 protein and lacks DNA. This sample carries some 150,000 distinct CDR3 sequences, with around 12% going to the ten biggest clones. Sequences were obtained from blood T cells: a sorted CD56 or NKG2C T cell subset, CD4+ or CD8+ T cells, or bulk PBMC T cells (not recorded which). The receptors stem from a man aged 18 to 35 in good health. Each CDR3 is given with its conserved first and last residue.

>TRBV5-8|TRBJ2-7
CASSSGTDSYEQYF
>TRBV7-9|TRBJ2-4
CASSLRGRGLNIQYF
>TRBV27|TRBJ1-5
CASRKDIYSNQPQHF
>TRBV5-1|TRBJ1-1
CASSTPHENTEAFF
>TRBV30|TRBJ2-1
CAWGLESSYNEQFF
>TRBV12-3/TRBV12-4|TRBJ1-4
CASSFGQIATNEKLFF
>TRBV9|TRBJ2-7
CASSFSGTGGYEQYF
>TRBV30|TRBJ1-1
CAWRAPPLGEAFF
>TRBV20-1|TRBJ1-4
CSAEHARGTGAEKLFF
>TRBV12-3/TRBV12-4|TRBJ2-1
CASSFDGGVDNEQFF
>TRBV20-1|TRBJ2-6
CSARGGVHSGANVLTF
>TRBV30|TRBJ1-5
CAWREDYNQPQHF
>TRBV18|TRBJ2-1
CASSLTGTGGTNEQFF
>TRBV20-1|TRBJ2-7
CSVNRRGGTYEQYF
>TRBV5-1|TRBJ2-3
CASSLVPSGQLTDTQYF
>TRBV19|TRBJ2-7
CASGPDRQRGQYF
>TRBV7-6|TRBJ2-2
CASSLSLGGGYDTGELFF
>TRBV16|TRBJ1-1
CASSAVAEAFF
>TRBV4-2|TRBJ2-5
CASSQVQDRAETQYF
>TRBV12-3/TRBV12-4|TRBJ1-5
CASSLSGRSQPQHF
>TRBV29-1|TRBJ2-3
CSVDGGISTDTQYF
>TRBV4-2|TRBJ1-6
CASSQARQVNSPLHF
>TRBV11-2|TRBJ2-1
CASSLGPSGSLNEQFF
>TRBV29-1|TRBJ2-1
CSASLAGVAYNEQFF
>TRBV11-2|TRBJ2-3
CASSSPLREGLLTDTQYF
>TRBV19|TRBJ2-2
CASSAEGAGRTGELFF
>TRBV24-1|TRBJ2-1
CATSDLGSGSPNEQFF
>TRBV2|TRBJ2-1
CASRHTSGSSYNEQFF
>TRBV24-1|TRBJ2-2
CATSDWASGNTGELFF
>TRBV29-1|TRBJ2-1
CSVALVWYEQFF
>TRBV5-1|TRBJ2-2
CASSITSAVTGELFF
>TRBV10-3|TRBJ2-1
CAIMSRGSTYNEQFF
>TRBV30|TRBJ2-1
CAWGAGTGTNEQFF
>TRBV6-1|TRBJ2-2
CAIAHLWELPGELFF
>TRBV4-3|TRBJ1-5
CASSQDRGTDQPQHF
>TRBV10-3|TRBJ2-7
CAISEIISDREQYF
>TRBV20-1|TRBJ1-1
CSAIVRFGVEAFF
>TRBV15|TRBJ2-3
CATSRDGGSADTQYF
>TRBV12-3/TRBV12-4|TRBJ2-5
CASRVDSNQETQYF
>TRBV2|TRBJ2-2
CASRATGGNTGELFF
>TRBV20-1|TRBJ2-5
CSASDPDYQETQYF
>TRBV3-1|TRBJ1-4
CASSQEGQPFPKLFF
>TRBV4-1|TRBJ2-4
CASSQDGGNIQYF
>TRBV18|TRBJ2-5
CASSPSYQETQYF
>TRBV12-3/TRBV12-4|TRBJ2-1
CASSITNSSYNEQFF
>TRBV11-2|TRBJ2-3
CASSLIAHTDTQYF
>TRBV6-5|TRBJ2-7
CASSYSQVVNEQYF